This T cell receptor beta chain came from a study of blood T cells in healthy people across ages. Donors ranged from roughly 6 to 100 years old and were healthy Caucasians in Russia. Comment on this clonotype: What it recognizes is unknown.

Germline V gene data show CDR1 as KGHDR and CDR2 as SFDVKD. This CDR3 region has 12 residues. V lost 2 bases to trimming and J lost 6 bases; unmatched junction nucleotides: 0. Primers used in a second PCR of roughly 7 to 12 cycles were a sample-barcoded 5' primer and a J-beta primer mix. From the 5' RACE reads, TCRdb called clonotypes with MiXCR, one entry per CDR3 protein. The table records roughly 1,500,000 distinct CDR3 sequences, 30% to 35% of them present only once. The study's findings and limits: Age advanced and TCR beta diversity per million T cells fell, roughly linearly.

Sequencing was carried out using blood. This clonotype was sampled from a woman aged 25-40 years in good health. The genes are TRBV24-1 and TRBJ2-7; TRBD1 matches at 7 bases. In nucleotides, the CDR3 is TGTGCCACCAGTGATTACAGGGGCGAGCAGTACTTC. This translates into CATSDYRGEQYF.